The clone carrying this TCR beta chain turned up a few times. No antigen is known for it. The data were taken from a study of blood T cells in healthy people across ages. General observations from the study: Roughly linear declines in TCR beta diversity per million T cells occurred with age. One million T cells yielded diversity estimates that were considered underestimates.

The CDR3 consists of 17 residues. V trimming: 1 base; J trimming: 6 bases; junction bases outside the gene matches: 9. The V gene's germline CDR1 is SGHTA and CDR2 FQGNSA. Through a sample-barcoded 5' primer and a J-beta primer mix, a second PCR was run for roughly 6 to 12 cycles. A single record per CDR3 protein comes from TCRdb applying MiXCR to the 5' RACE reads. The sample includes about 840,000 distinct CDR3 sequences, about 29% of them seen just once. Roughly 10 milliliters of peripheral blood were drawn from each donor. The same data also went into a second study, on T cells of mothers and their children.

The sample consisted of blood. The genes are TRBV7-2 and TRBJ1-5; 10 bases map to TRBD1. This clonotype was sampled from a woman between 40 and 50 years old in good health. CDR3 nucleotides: TGTGCCAGCAGCTTAGGAGGAGGACAGGGGGTGAGTCAGCCCCAGCATTTT. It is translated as CASSLGGGQGVSQPQHF.